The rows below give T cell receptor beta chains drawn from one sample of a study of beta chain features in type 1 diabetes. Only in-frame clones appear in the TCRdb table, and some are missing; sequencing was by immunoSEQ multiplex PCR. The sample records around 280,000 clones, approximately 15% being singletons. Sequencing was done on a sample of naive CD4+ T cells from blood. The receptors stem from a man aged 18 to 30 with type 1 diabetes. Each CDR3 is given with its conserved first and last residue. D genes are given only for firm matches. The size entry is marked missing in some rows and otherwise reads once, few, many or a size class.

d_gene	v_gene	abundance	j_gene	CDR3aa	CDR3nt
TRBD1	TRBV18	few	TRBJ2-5	CASSWTGGSEETQYF	TGTGCCAGCTCATGGACAGGGGGCAGTGAGGAGACCCAGTACTTC
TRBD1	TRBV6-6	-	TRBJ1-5	CASSQGTGGHQPQHF	TGTGCCAGCAGCCAAGGGACAGGGGGACATCAGCCCCAGCATTTT
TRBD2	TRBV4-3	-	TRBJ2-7	CASSPSRTSGLYEQYF	TGCGCCAGCAGCCCTAGCCGGACTAGCGGGCTCTACGAGCAGTACTTC
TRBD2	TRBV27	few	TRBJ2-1	CASSLRGLAGGHEQFF	TGTGCCAGCAGTTTACGGGGACTAGCGGGAGGGCATGAGCAGTTCTTC
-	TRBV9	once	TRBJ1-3	CASSPLPTGHSGNTIYF	TGTGCCAGCAGCCCCCTCCCTACAGGCCACTCTGGAAACACCATATATTTT
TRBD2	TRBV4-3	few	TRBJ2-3	CASSQVPAAPSGGAKDTQYF	TGCGCCAGCAGCCAAGTCCCGGCCGCACCTAGCGGGGGGGCCAAGGATACGCAGTATTTT
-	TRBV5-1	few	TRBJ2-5	CASEPGLHSGETQYF	TGCGCCAGCGAGCCGGGACTTCATTCGGGGGAGACCCAGTACTTC
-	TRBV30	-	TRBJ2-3	CAWSMNVGGTQYF	TGTGCCTGGAGTATGAACGTTGGCGGTACGCAGTATTTT
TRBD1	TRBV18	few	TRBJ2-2	CASSPDRGGTNTGELFF	TGTGCCAGCTCACCGGACAGGGGTGGAACGAACACCGGGGAGCTGTTTTTT
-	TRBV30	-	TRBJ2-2	CAWSGFSTGELFF	TGTGCCTGGAGTGGGTTTAGCACCGGGGAGCTGTTTTTT
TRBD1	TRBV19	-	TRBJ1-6	CATRQGIYNSPLHF	TGTGCCACCCGACAGGGCATCTATAATTCACCCCTCCACTTT
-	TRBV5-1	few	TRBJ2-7	CASSPGGSYEQYF	TGCGCCAGCAGCCCCGGGGGTTCCTACGAGCAGTACTTC
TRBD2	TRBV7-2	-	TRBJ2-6	CASSLYPRGSPGANVLTF	TGTGCCAGCAGCTTATACCCGCGGGGGAGCCCTGGGGCCAACGTCCTGACTTTC
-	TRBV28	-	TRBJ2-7	CASGSTVYEQYF	TGTGCCAGCGGGAGCACAGTCTACGAGCAGTACTTC
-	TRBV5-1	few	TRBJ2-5	CASSFGQHQETQYF	TGCGCCAGCAGCTTCGGACAACACCAAGAGACCCAGTACTTC
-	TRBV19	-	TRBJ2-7	CASSLEQGNEQYF	TGTGCCAGTAGTCTGGAGCAGGGGAACGAGCAGTACTTC
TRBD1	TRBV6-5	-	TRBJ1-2	CASSSTGGNYGYTF	TGTGCCAGCAGTTCGACAGGGGGAAACTATGGCTACACCTTC
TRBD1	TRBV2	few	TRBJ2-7	CASNRGTVYEQYF	TGTGCCAGCAATAGGGGGACAGTCTACGAGCAGTACTTC
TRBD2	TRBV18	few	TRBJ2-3	CASSPMDVGGDTQYF	TGTGCCAGCTCACCTATGGACGTCGGGGGGGATACGCAGTATTTT
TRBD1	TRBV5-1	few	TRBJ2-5	CASSVTGGQGLETQYF	TGCGCCAGCAGCGTGACAGGGGGGCAAGGTTTGGAGACCCAGTACTTC
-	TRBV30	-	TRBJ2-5	CAWSLLAVGETQYF	TGTGCCTGGAGTCTCTTAGCGGTGGGGGAGACCCAGTACTTC
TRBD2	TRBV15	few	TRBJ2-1	CATSSLVTSGRREQFF	TGTGCCACCAGCAGTTTAGTTACTAGCGGGAGAAGGGAGCAGTTCTTC
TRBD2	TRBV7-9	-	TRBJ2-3	CASSRFSGSRADTQYF	TGTGCCAGCAGCCGATTCAGCGGGAGTCGGGCAGATACGCAGTATTTT
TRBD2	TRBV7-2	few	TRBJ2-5	CASSQTHPLAGMKETQYF	TGTGCCAGCAGCCAGACACATCCATTAGCGGGTATGAAAGAGACCCAGTACTTC
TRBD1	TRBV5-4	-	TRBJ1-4	CASSFTGVDEKLFF	TGTGCCAGCAGCTTTACAGGGGTGGATGAAAAACTGTTTTTT
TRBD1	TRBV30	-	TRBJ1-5	CAWRSQGAGRQPQHF	TGTGCCTGGAGGAGTCAGGGGGCTGGGCGTCAGCCCCAGCATTTT
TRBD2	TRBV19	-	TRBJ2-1	CASSMGLAGARFDNEQFF	TGTGCCAGTAGTATGGGGCTAGCGGGGGCCCGGTTCGACAATGAGCAGTTCTTC
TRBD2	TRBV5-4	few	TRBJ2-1	CASSPGGAGGQSNEQFF	TGTGCCAGCAGCCCCGGGGGGGCGGGAGGGCAAAGCAATGAGCAGTTCTTC
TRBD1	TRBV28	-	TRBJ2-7	CASSSGQGTYEQYF	TGTGCCAGCAGTTCAGGACAGGGTACGTACGAGCAGTACTTC
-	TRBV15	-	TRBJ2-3	CATSRSKRRASTDTQYF	TGTGCCACCAGCAGATCAAAGCGCAGGGCCAGCACAGATACGCAGTATTTT
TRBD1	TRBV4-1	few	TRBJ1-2	CASSRTGPYGYTF	TGCGCCAGCAGCCGGACAGGGCCCTATGGCTACACCTTC
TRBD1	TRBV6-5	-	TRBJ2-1	CASSYRTGSGNEQFF	TGTGCCAGCAGTTACCGGACAGGGTCTGGCAATGAGCAGTTCTTC
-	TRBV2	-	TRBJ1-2	CASSEKADYYGYTF	TGTGCCAGCAGTGAAAAGGCGGACTACTATGGCTACACCTTC
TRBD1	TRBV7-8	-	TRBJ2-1	CASSSDRGSYNEQFF	TGTGCCAGCAGCTCCGACAGGGGTTCCTACAATGAGCAGTTCTTC
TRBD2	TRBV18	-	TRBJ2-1	CASSPTSGSLGNEQFF	TGTGCCAGCTCACCAACTAGCGGGAGTCTCGGCAATGAGCAGTTCTTC
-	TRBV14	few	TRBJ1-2	CASSHGIYGYTF	TGTGCCAGCAGCCACGGGATCTATGGCTACACCTTC
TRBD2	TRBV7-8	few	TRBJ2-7	CASSLWRLAGNEQYF	TGTGCCAGCAGCCTCTGGCGGCTAGCGGGCAACGAGCAGTACTTC
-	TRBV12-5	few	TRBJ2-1	CASGLDGSISYNEQFF	TGTGCTAGTGGTTTGGACGGGAGCATCTCCTACAATGAGCAGTTCTTC
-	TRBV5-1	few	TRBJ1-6	CASSNLRGSPLHF	TGCGCCAGCAGCAACCTTCGCGGTTCACCCCTCCACTTT
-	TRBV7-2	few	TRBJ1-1	CASTLAPVGGVAFF	TGTGCCAGCACCCTAGCCCCGGTCGGCGGGGTAGCTTTCTTT
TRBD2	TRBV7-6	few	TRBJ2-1	CASTGRRNEQFF	TGTGCCAGCACCGGGAGGCGCAATGAGCAGTTCTTC
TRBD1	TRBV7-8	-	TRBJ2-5	CASSLDRPIQETQYF	TGTGCCAGCAGCTTGGACAGGCCGATCCAAGAGACCCAGTACTTC
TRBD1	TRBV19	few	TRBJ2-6	CASSAGGRGANVLTF	TGTGCCAGTAGTGCAGGGGGCCGTGGGGCCAACGTCCTGACTTTC